The 15 T cell receptor beta chains listed next were all sequenced from one sample in a study of blood T cell repertoires in COVID-19. Assay: immunoSEQ multiplex PCR; the TCRdb copy retains only in-frame clones and omits some. The profile covers 230,000 or so clones, with approximately 80% appearing a single time and around 2% taken by the ten largest. The sequencing input was peripheral blood. Receptors were obtained from a man aged 35 to 55 who had recovered from COVID-19.

CDR3 sequence reads: CSASSGSNTEAFF. The CDR3 nucleotides read TGCAGTGCTAGTTCAGGCTCAAACACTGAAGCTTTCTTT. The chain links TRBV20-1 to TRBJ1-1; D call uncertain. Trimming removed 3 bases at V and 2 bases at J, with 10 bases between. Germline lookup yields CDR1 DFQATT and CDR2 SNEGSKA (reference sequence). The CDR3 is 13 residues long.

The chain couples TRBV21-1 to TRBJ2-7; the table's D call, TRBD2, was not checked against the DNA. TRBV21-1 is designated a pseudogene. CDR3 length equals 18 residues. The CDR3 is CASSKSGELGLAGKEQYF. CDR3 nucleotide sequence: TGTGCCAGCAGCAAATCCGGGGAACTGGGACTAGCGGGAAAGGAGCAGTACTTC.

This clone came up once. The genes are TRBV10-3 and TRBJ2-7; D is uncertain. This CDR3 has 12 amino acids. Germline-derived CDR1 and CDR2 are ENHRY and SYGVKD. V was pared by 4 bases and J by 5 bases, with 9 bases between. DNA of the CDR3: TGTGCCATCAGTGTGTCGGGCAACGAGCAGTACTTC. This codes for CAISVSGNEQYF.

The table lists this clone with a few counts. This sequence joins TRBV7-2 and TRBJ2-2; D unresolved. Germline V gene data show CDR1 as SGHTA and CDR2 as FQGNSA. This CDR3 is built from 17 residues. V lost 5 bases and J lost 3, with 19 bases in between. CDR3: CASSPPGVATDTGELFF. CDR3 nucleotide sequence: TGTGCCAGCAGCCCGCCGGGTGTAGCCACGGACACCGGGGAGCTGTTTTTT.

The V gene is TRBV29-1, the J gene TRBJ2-7; 10 nucleotides align to TRBD1. With 3 bases clipped from V and 5 bases from J, the junction kept 7 bases outside the gene matches. From germline, CDR1 is SQVTM and CDR2 ANQGSEA. The CDR3 is 14 residues long. In nucleotides, the CDR3 is TGCAGCGTTGAGGGCGGGACAGGGGTGGACGAGCAGTACTTC. It yields the protein CSVEGGTGVDEQYF.

This clone was detected once. The sample contains more than one DNA sequence encoding this CDR3. This chain joins TRBV7-2 and TRBJ2-7; D is unresolved. CDR1 is SGHTA and CDR2 is FQGNSA in the germline V gene. The CDR3 is 13 amino acids. V was shortened by 1 base and J by 2 bases, with 6 bases between the two germline ends. The CDR3 coding sequence is TGTGCCAGCAGCTTAGACCGGGCCTACGAGCAGTACTTC. This codes for CASSLDRAYEQYF.

The chain links TRBV5-4 to TRBJ2-4, with D possibly matching TRBD2 (5 bases). CDR1 SGHNT and CDR2 YYREEE come from the germline V gene (reference sequence). The CDR3 has 15 amino acids. The V end lost 1 base, the J end lost 0 bases, and 8 bases lay between the germline ends. DNA of the CDR3: TGTGCCAGCAGCTTGTTCGGGGAAGCCAAAAACATTCAGTACTTC. Translating it yields CASSLFGEAKNIQYF.

This chain connects TRBV29-1 to TRBJ2-1; D possibly corresponds to TRBD1 (7 bases). The CDR3 is made up of 20 amino acids. Germline lookup yields CDR1 SQVTM and CDR2 ANQGSEA. Trimming shortened V by 7 bases and J by 0 bases, and 31 bases separated the two germline ends. Here the CDR3 DNA reads TGCAGCGCACCCCTTTGGGACAGACCCGGGACTCAAAGCTCCTACAATGAGCAGTTCTTC. Amino acid sequence: CSAPLWDRPGTQSSYNEQFF.

J is TRBJ2-1 and V is TRBV6-5; the D is unclear. Trimming removed 8 bases at V and 8 bases at J, with 10 bases between. CDR1 and CDR2 (germline): MNHEY, SVGAGI. The CDR3 totals 11 residues. The CDR3, as DNA: TGTGCCAGCGGAAGACTGTATGAGCAGTTCTTC. Translated: CASGRLYEQFF.

The gene calls are TRBV28 and TRBJ2-3; D might be TRBD1 (5 bases). The germline CDR1 and CDR2 sequences are MDHEN and SYDVKM. Trimming took off 6 bases at V and 6 bases at J, with 16 bases between the two ends. The CDR3 is 14 residues long. CDR3 sequence reads: CASSRPGISDTQYF. As DNA, the CDR3 is TGTGCCAGCAGCCGGCCAGGGATTTCCGATACGCAGTATTTT. Looking up the rest from reference TRBV28 and TRBJ2-3 gives the full variable domain: DVKVTQSSRYLVKRTGEKVFLECVQDMDHENMFWYRQDPGLGLRLIYFSYDVKMKEKGDIPEGYSVSREKKERFSLILESASTNQTSMYLCASSRPGISDTQYFGPGTRLTVL.

The genes are TRBV5-4 and TRBJ1-6; weak D call: TRBD1 (5 bases). Germline V gene data show CDR1 as SGHNT and CDR2 as YYREEE (reference sequence). Trimming pared 5 bases from V and 8 bases from J, leaving 14 bases between. The CDR3 sequence is 14 residues long. In nucleotides, the CDR3 is TGTGCCAGCAGGCAGGGTCCCATAGATTCACCCCTCCACTTT. Residues: CASRQGPIDSPLHF.

This chain uses TRBV21-1 with TRBJ2-3; the listed D gene, TRBD1, was not tested against the DNA. TRBV21-1 is labeled a pseudogene. The CDR3 length is 16 residues. In DNA, the CDR3 is TGTGCCAGCAGCAAAAGGGACAGGGTAGGTGGAGATACGCAGTATTTT. Amino acids: CASSKRDRVGGDTQYF.

The J gene is TRBJ1-3, the V gene TRBV5-1, with 9 bases fitting TRBD1. CDR3 length equals 15 residues. Per the germline V gene, CDR1 is SGHRS and CDR2 is YFSETQ. The trim removed 2 bases at V and 4 bases at J, leaving 4 bases unmatched. The CDR3 protein is CASSFTGGAGNTIYF. As DNA, the CDR3 is TGCGCCAGCAGCTTTACAGGGGGCGCGGGAAACACCATATATTTT.

V is TRBV5-5 and J is TRBJ2-3; the D gene is possibly TRBD1 (6 bases). Trimming shortened V by 1 base and J by 1 base, and 16 bases separated the two germline ends. Germline lookup yields CDR1 SGHKS and CDR2 YYEKEE (reference sequence). The length of the CDR3 is 17 residues. In DNA, the CDR3 is TGTGCCAGCAGCTTGTCCCGGACAGTTTTTCGCACAGATACGCAGTATTTT. Translation gives CASSLSRTVFRTDTQYF.

This clone came up once. V and J are TRBV5-4 and TRBJ2-1; D is possibly TRBD2 (7 bases). Germline values: CDR1 SGHNT, CDR2 YYREEE (reference sequence). The CDR3 is made up of 15 amino acids. V lost 0 bases, J lost 9 bases, and 16 bases lay in between. The CDR3: CASSLEREAGAEQFF. CDR3 nucleotide sequence: TGTGCCAGCAGCTTGGAACGGGAGGCAGGGGCTGAGCAGTTCTTC.